This is a list of T cell receptor beta chains from one sample in a study of cytomegalovirus exposure and HLA in healthy donors. The repertoire was sequenced with immunoSEQ multiplex PCR; TCRdb's copy has only in-frame clones and lacks some. The repertoire has approximately 200,000 clones, approximately 75% of them found once; the top ten carry approximately 5%. Sample: PBMCs. These receptors all stem from a man between 25 and 39 years old in good health and CMV-seropositive. The CDR3 runs from the conserved cysteine through the conserved F or W. Fields, in order: V gene, D gene, J gene, clone size, CDR3 protein, CDR3 DNA. D genes are given only for firm matches. A clone size is listed for some rows: how often the clone was seen (once, few, many), or a class if it is expanded.

>TRBV10-3|TRBD1|TRBJ1-6|.
CAISEAEGAPSSYNSPLHF
TGTGCCATCAGTGAGGCGGAGGGGGCGCCGAGCTCCTATAATTCACCCCTCCACTTT
>TRBV11-1|TRBD1|TRBJ2-5|.
CASSPDRGHIQETQYF
TGTGCCAGCAGCCCAGACAGGGGTCATATACAAGAGACCCAGTACTTC
>TRBV28|.|TRBJ1-2|.
CASSRPGGLGGYTF
TGTGCCAGCAGCCGCCCCGGGGGGCTCGGAGGCTACACCTTC
>TRBV5-6|TRBD1|TRBJ1-6|.
CASSLYGTANSPLHF
TGTGCCAGCAGCTTGTACGGGACAGCTAATTCACCCCTCCACTTT
>TRBV19|.|TRBJ1-5|.
CASRIEAGGNQPQHF
TGTGCCAGTAGGATCGAGGCTGGCGGCAATCAGCCCCAGCATTTT
>TRBV5-1|.|TRBJ2-7|.
CASTAGGGPRDEQYF
TGCGCCAGCACCGCTGGGGGCGGCCCTCGCGACGAGCAGTACTTC
>TRBV10-3|.|TRBJ2-3|.
CAISDYSTDTQYF
TGTGCCATCAGTGATTACTCCACAGATACGCAGTATTTT
>TRBV7-8|TRBD1|TRBJ2-7|.
CASSSRWGQTYEQYF
TGTGCCAGCAGCTCCCGGTGGGGACAGACCTACGAGCAGTACTTC
>TRBV7-2|.|TRBJ1-5|.
CASSGALNSNQPQHF
TGTGCCAGCAGCGGGGCGTTAAATAGCAATCAGCCCCAGCATTTT
>TRBV12-2|.|TRBJ2-7|.
CASRRCTGTSGHLSSYEQYF
TGTGCAAGTCGCCGATGTACCGGGACTAGCGGGCACCTAAGCTCCTACGAGCAGTACTTC
>TRBV5-1|.|TRBJ2-3|.
CASSRGFVLLDASTDTQYF
TGCGCCAGCAGCCGGGGTTTCGTACTTCTCGATGCTAGCACAGATACGCAGTATTTT
>TRBV6-6|.|TRBJ1-2|.
CASSRSGQRVGYTF
TGTGCCAGCAGCCGGAGCGGACAGAGGGTTGGCTACACCTTC
>TRBV7-8|TRBD1|TRBJ2-1|.
CASSIGDRVYNEQFF
TGTGCCAGCAGCATAGGGGACAGGGTGTACAATGAGCAGTTCTTC
>TRBV4-1|TRBD1|TRBJ1-5|.
CASSRGQGNQPQHF
TGCGCCAGCAGCCGGGGACAGGGAAATCAGCCCCAGCATTTT
>TRBV27|.|TRBJ2-3|few
CASSLSAGTDTQYF
TGTGCCAGCAGTTTATCGGCGGGCACAGATACGCAGTATTTT
>TRBV7-9|TRBD1|TRBJ2-1|.
CSSSPTGTGERDEQFF
TGTTCCAGCAGCCCCACCGGGACAGGGGAACGGGATGAGCAGTTCTTC
>TRBV7-9|.|TRBJ1-1|.
CASSAIGQGGTEAFF
TGTGCCAGCTCTGCAATTGGGCAAGGCGGGACTGAAGCTTTCTTT
>TRBV5-4|TRBD2|TRBJ2-2|.
CASSPGTSGPTGELFF
TGTGCCAGCAGCCCCGGGACTAGCGGACCAACCGGGGAGCTGTTTTTT
>TRBV28|.|TRBJ2-7|.
CASSLSAGEGLEQYF
TGTGCCAGCAGTTTATCGGCAGGGGAGGGCCTCGAGCAGTACTTC
>TRBV29-1|.|TRBJ2-1|.
CSVEAAERSYSYNEQFF
TGCAGCGTTGAAGCCGCAGAGCGGAGTTACTCCTACAATGAGCAGTTCTTC
>TRBV29-1|TRBD2|TRBJ2-1|.
CSARGPGGINEQFF
TGCAGCGCCCGCGGTCCGGGGGGAATCAATGAGCAGTTCTTC
>TRBV7-2|TRBD1|TRBJ2-7|.
CASSVMGQGNEQYF
TGTGCCAGCAGCGTTATGGGACAGGGAAACGAGCAGTACTTC
>TRBV6-5|TRBD2|TRBJ2-2|.
CASSIAGGNTGELFF
TGTGCCAGCAGTATAGCGGGAGGGAACACCGGGGAGCTGTTTTTT
>TRBV19|.|TRBJ2-5|.
CASSKQGRETQYF
TGTGCCAGTAGTAAACAGGGCCGGGAGACCCAGTACTTC
>TRBV2|.|TRBJ1-2|.
CASRVPEAGYGYTF
TGTGCCAGCAGGGTCCCGGAGGCAGGATATGGCTACACCTTC
>TRBV25-1|.|TRBJ1-3|few
CASRGGLGNTIYF
TGTGCCAGCAGAGGCGGGCTGGGAAACACCATATATTTT
>TRBV10-3|TRBD1|TRBJ1-2|.
CAISLTGASSDGYTF
TGTGCCATCAGCTTGACAGGGGCTAGCAGCGATGGCTACACCTTC
>TRBV19|TRBD2|TRBJ2-2|.
CASSSTGGRTGELFF
TGTGCCAGTAGTTCAACGGGGGGGCGGACCGGGGAGCTGTTTTTT
>TRBV5-5|TRBD1|TRBJ1-1|.
CASSPTRGSTEAFF
TGTGCCAGCAGCCCCACCAGGGGGTCCACTGAAGCTTTCTTT
>TRBV15|TRBD2|TRBJ2-3|.
CATSRVPGAGGTDTQYF
TGTGCCACCAGCAGAGTCCCAGGAGCGGGGGGCACAGATACGCAGTATTTT
>TRBV29-1|.|TRBJ1-1|few
CSGGGSSTEAFF
TGCAGCGGTGGGGGGAGTAGCACTGAAGCTTTCTTT
>TRBV6-6|.|TRBJ1-1|.
CASSPRGGTEAFF
TGTGCCAGCAGTCCCCGAGGGGGCACTGAAGCTTTCTTT
>TRBV7-9|TRBD2|TRBJ2-1|.
CASSLASGRHPFNEQFF
TGTGCCAGCAGCTTGGCTAGCGGGAGGCACCCTTTTAATGAGCAGTTCTTC
>TRBV30|TRBD2|TRBJ2-5|few
CAWRPGTSRSRETQYF
TGTGCCTGGAGACCCGGGACTAGCCGTTCTCGGGAGACCCAGTACTTC
>TRBV27|TRBD2|TRBJ2-7|.
CASSLIAGGPYEQYF
TGTGCCAGCAGTTTAATAGCGGGAGGGCCTTACGAGCAGTACTTC
>TRBV30|TRBD2|TRBJ2-5|.
CAWGGVQIEGTQYF
TGTGCCTGGGGGGGGGTCCAGATTGAGGGGACCCAGTACTTC
>TRBV11-2|TRBD1|TRBJ1-2|.
CASSDRGEDYGYTF
TGTGCCAGCAGCGACAGGGGCGAGGACTATGGCTACACCTTC
>TRBV18|.|TRBJ1-1|.
CASSPPGLTGGTEAFF
TGTGCCAGCTCACCACCGGGCCTGACAGGCGGCACTGAAGCTTTCTTT
>TRBV6-1|.|TRBJ1-5|.
CASTTPNQPQHF
TGTGCCAGCACGACACCCAATCAGCCCCAGCATTTT